The 3 T cell receptor beta chains reported below all come from one sample, sequenced in a study of T cells after yellow fever vaccination (dated by TCRdb to between 2018 and 2021). The method behind the library was 5' RACE. Sequencing instrument: Illumina HiSeq 2500. TCRdb trimmed the raw reads at Q25, called clones with MiXCR and kept productive beta chains. Rows with one shared CDR3 protein collapse into an entry with the most common genes and DNA. This sample lists about 580,000 distinct CDR3 sequences; less than 20% were detected once. Around 16% of the sample lies in the top ten. This specimen's treatment or condition label, interpreted: live attenuated yellow fever vaccine strain. The material sequenced was PBMCs, taken roughly 5 days after the first yellow fever vaccination. All receptors derive from a man younger than 30 who received the YFV17D yellow fever vaccine.

CDR3: CASSQRTGGTGELFF. The CDR3 DNA is TGCGCCAGCAGCCAAAGGACAGGCGGGACCGGGGAGCTGTTTTTT. This chain links TRBV4-1 with TRBJ2-2, with 7 nucleotides matching TRBD1. CDR1 is MGHRA and CDR2 is YSYEKL in the germline V gene. Trimming at V came to 2 bases and at J to 5 bases, leaving 5 bases not matched to a gene. The length of the CDR3 is 15 residues.

The chain links TRBV9 to TRBJ2-7; TRBD1 matches at 9 bases. The CDR3 is 15 amino acids. V gave up 0 bases and J gave up 2 bases; unmatched junction bases: 3. Germline V gene lookup returns CDR1 SGDLS and CDR2 YYNGEE. This CDR3 reads CASSVGQGGAYEQYF. For the CDR3, the DNA is TGTGCCAGCAGCGTAGGACAGGGGGGGGCCTACGAGCAGTACTTC.

This chain connects TRBV5-1 to TRBJ2-3; D is unresolved. V lost 0 bases and J 4 bases, leaving 9 bases between the germline ends. Germline V lookup: CDR1 SGHRS, CDR2 YFSETQ. The CDR3 is 14 residues long. CDR3 sequence reads: CASSLGVGSDTQYF. In nucleotides, the CDR3 is TGCGCCAGCAGCTTGGGGGTAGGGTCAGATACGCAGTATTTT.